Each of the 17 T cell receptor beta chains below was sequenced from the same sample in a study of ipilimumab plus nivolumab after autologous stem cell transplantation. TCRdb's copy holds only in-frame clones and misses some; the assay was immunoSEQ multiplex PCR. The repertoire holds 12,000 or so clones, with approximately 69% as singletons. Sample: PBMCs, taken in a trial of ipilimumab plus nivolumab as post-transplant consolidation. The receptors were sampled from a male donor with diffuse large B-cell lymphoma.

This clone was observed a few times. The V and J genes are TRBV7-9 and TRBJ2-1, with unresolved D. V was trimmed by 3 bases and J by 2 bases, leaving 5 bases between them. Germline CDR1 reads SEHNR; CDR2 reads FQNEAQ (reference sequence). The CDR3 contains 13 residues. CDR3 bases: TGTGCCAGCAGCTTCACTCCCTACAATGAGCAGTTCTTC. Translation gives CASSFTPYNEQFF. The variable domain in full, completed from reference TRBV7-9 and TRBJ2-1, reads DTGVSQNPRHKITKRGQNVTFRCDPISEHNRLYWYRQTLGQGPEFLTYFQNEAQLEKSRLLSDRFSAERPKGSFSTLEIQRTEQGDSAMYLCASSFTPYNEQFFGPGTRLTVL.

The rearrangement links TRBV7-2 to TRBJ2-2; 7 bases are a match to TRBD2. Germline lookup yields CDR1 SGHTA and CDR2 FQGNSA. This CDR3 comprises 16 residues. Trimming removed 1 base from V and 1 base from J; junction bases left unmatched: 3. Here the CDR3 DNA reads TGTGCCAGCAGCTTAGGACCTAGCGGGAACACCGGGGAGCTGTTTTTT. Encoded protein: CASSLGPSGNTGELFF. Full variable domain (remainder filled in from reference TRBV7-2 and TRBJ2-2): GAGVSQSPSNKVTEKGKDVELRCDPISGHTALYWYRQSLGQGLEFLIYFQGNSAPDKSGLPSDRFSAERTGGSVSTLTIQRTQQEDSAVYLCASSLGPSGNTGELFFGEGSRLTVL.

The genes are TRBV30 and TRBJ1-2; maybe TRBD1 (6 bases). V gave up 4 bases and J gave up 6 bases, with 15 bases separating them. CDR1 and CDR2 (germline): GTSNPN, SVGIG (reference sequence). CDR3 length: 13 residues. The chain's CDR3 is CAWTPGQHHGYTF. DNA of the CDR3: TGTGCCTGGACCCCCGGACAGCACCATGGCTACACCTTC.

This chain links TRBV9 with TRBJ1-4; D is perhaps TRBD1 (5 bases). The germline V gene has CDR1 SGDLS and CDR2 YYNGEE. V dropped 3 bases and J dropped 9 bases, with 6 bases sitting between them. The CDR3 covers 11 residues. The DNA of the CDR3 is TGTGCCAGCAGCGAGGGGAAAAAACTGTTTTTT. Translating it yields CASSEGKKLFF. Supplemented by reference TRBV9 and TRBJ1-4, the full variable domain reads DSGVTQTPKHLITATGQRVTLRCSPRSGDLSVYWYQQSLDQGLQFLIQYYNGEERAKGNILERFSAQQFPDLHSELNLSSLELGDSALYFCASSEGKKLFFGSGTQLSVL.

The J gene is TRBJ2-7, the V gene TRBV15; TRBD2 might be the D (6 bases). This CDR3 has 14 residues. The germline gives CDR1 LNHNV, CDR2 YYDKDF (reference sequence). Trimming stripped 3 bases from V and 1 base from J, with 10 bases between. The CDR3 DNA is TGTGCCACCAGCAGCACCGGGACTTCCTACGAGCAGTACTTC. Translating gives CATSSTGTSYEQYF. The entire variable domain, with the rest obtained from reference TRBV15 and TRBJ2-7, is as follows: DAMVIQNPRYQVTQFGKPVTLSCSQTLNHNVMYWYQQKSSQAPKLLFHYYDKDFNNEADTPDNFQSRRPNTSFCFLDIRSPGLGDTAMYLCATSSTGTSYEQYFGPGTRLTVT.

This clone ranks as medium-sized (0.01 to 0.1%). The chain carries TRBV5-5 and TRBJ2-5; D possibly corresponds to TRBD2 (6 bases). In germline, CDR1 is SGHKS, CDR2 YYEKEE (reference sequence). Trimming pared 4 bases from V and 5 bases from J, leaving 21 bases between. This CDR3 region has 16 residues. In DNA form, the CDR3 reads TGTGCCAGCAGCAGCCCAACCGGACCCGGAGGGGAGACCCAGTACTTC. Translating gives CASSSPTGPGGETQYF. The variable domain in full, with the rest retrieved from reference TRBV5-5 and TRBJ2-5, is DAGVTQSPTHLIKTRGQQVTLRCSPISGHKSVSWYQQVLGQGPQFIFQYYEKEERGRGNFPDRFSARQFPNYSSELNVNALLLGDSALYLCASSSPTGPGGETQYFGPGTRLLVL.

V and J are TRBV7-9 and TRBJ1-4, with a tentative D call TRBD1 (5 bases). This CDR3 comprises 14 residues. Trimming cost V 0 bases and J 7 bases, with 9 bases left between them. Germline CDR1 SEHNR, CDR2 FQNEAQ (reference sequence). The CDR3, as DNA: TGTGCCAGCAGCTTAGCAAGGGGAAGTGAAAAACTGTTTTTT. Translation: CASSLARGSEKLFF.

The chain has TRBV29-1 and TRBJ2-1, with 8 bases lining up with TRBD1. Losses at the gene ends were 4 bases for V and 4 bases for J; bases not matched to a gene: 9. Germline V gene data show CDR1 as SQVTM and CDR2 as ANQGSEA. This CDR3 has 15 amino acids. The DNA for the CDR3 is TGCAGCGTTGGGGGAGCCCGACAGGGGTACAATGAGCAGTTCTTC. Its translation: CSVGGARQGYNEQFF.

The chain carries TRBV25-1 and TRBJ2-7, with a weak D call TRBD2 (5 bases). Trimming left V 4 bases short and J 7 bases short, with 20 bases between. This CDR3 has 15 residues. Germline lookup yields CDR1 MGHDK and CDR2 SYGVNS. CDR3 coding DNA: TGTGCCAGCAGTGCCCCCAGAGGGCGTCTCGGGGAGCAGTACTTC. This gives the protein CASSAPRGRLGEQYF.

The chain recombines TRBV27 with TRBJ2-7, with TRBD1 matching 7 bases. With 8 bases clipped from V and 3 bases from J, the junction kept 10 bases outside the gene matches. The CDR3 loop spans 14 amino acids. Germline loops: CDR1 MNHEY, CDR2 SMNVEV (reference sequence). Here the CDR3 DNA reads TGTGCCAGCTCCTCGACAGGGTCCAACTACGAGCAGTACTTC. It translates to CASSSTGSNYEQYF.

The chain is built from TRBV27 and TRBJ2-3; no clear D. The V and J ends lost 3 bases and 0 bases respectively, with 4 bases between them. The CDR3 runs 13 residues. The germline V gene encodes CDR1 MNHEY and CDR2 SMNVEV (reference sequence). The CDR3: CASSLGSTDTQYF. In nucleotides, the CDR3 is TGTGCCAGCAGTTTGGGTAGCACAGATACGCAGTATTTT.

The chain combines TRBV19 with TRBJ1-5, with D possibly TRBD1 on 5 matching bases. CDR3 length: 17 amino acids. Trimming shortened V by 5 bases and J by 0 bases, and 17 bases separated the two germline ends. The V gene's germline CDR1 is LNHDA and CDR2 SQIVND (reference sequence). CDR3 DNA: TGTGCCAGTAGTCCCAGACAGCATGAGTATAGCAATCAGCCCCAGCATTTT. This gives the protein CASSPRQHEYSNQPQHF.

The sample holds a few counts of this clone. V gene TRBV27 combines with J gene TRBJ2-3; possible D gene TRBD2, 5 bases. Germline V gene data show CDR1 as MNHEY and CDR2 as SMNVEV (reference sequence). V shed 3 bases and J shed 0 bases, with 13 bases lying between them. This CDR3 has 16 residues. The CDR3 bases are TGTGCCAGCAGTTTGTCCGGGAAAATTAGCACAGATACGCAGTATTTT. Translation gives CASSLSGKISTDTQYF.

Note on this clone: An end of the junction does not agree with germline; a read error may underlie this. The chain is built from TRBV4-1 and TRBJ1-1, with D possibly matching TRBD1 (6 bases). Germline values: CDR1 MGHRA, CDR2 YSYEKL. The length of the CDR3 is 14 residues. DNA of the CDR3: TGTGCCAGCAGCACCCGGGGGCTAGACACTGAAGCTTTCTTT. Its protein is CASSTRGLDTEAFF.

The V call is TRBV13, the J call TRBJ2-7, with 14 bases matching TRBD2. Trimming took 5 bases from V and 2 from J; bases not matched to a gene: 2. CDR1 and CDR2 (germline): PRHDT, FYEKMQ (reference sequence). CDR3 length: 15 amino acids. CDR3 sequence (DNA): TGTGCCAGCAGCGTGACTAGCGGGAGGGCCTACGAGCAGTACTTC. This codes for CASSVTSGRAYEQYF.

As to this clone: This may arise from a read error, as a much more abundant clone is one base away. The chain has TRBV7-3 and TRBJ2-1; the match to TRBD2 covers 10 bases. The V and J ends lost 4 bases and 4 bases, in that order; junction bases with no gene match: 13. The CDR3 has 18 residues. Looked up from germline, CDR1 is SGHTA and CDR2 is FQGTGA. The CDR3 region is CASSSRPPGTSVYNEQFF. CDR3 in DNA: TGTGCCAGCAGCTCCCGGCCCCCGGGGACTAGCGTATACAATGAGCAGTTCTTC.

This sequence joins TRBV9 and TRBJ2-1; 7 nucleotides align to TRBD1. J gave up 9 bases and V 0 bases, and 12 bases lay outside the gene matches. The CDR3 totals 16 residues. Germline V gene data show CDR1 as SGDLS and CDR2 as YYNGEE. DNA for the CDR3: TGTGCCAGCAGCGTAGGGGGCAGGGGGAATGAGGTTGAGCAGTTCTTC. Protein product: CASSVGGRGNEVEQFF.